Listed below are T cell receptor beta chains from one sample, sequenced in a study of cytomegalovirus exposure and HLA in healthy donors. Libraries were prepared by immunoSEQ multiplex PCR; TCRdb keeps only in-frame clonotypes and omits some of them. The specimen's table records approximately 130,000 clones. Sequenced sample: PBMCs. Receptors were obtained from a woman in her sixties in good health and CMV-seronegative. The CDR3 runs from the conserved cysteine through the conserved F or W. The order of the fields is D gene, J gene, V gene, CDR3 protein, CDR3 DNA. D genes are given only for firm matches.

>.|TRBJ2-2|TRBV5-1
CASSLQGDTGELFF
TGCGCCAGCAGCTTACAGGGAGACACCGGGGAGCTGTTTTTT
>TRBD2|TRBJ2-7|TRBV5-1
CASSPGTSGSPKEQYF
TGCGCCAGCAGCCCCGGGACTAGCGGGAGCCCTAAGGAGCAGTACTTC
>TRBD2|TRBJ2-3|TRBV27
CASSLRLAVPDTQYF
TGTGCCAGCAGTTTAAGACTAGCGGTCCCAGATACGCAGTATTTT
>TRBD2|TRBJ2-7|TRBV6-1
CASRGGLAGLFEQYF
TGTGCCAGCAGGGGAGGACTAGCGGGATTGTTTGAGCAGTACTTC
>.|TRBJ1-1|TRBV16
CASSQTRVSTEAFF
TGTGCCAGCAGCCAAACCAGGGTGAGCACTGAAGCTTTCTTT
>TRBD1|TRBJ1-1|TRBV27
CASSFRQGAGNTEAFF
TGTGCCAGCAGTTTTAGACAGGGGGCGGGGAACACTGAAGCTTTCTTT
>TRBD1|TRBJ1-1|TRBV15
CATSRKRQGSNTEAFF
TGTGCCACCAGCAGAAAGAGACAGGGTTCGAACACTGAAGCTTTCTTT
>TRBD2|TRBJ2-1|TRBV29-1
CSVSFSGGAGNEQFF
TGCAGCGTTTCTTTTAGCGGGGGGGCCGGGAATGAGCAGTTCTTC
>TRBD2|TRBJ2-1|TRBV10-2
CASSLSGRAYNEQFF
TGCGCCAGCAGCCTTAGCGGGAGGGCTTACAATGAGCAGTTCTTC
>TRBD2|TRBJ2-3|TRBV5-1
CASTMGTSGADTQYF
TGCGCCAGCACAATGGGGACTAGCGGCGCAGATACGCAGTATTTT
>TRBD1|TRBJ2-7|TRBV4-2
CASSQADRVPYEQYF
TGTGCCAGCAGCCAAGCGGACAGGGTGCCCTACGAGCAGTACTTC
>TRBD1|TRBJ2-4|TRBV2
CAGSRTGSQNIQYF
TGTGCCGGCAGCCGGACAGGGAGTCAAAACATTCAGTACTTC
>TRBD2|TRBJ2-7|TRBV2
CASSQGGSKPYEQYF
TGTGCCAGCAGTCAGGGCGGGAGTAAGCCCTACGAGCAGTACTTC
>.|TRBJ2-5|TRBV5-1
CASTLAGPQETQYF
TGCGCCAGCACCCTTGCAGGGCCTCAAGAGACCCAGTACTTC
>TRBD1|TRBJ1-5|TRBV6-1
CASSRHGQGNQPQHF
TGTGCCAGCAGTCGACATGGACAGGGAAATCAGCCCCAGCATTTT
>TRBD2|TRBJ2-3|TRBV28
CASSPLVAGVTDTQYF
TGTGCCAGCAGTCCACTGGTAGCGGGGGTCACAGATACGCAGTATTTT
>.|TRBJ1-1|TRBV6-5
CASSERTYTEAFF
TGTGCCAGCAGCGAAAGGACTTACACTGAAGCTTTCTTT